This entry lists 15 T cell receptor beta chains sequenced from one sample in a study of T cells after yellow fever vaccination. TCRdb re-derived calls from the 5' RACE reads in MiXCR, one entry per CDR3 protein. Of roughly 170,000 distinct CDR3 sequences listed, approximately 6.2% are singletons. The material was CD4+ T cells sorted from PBMCs, obtained on the day of the first yellow fever vaccination. These receptors were obtained from a man younger than 35 who received the YFV17D yellow fever vaccine.

This clonotype was recorded many times. The junction does not match germline at one end; this may be a read error. The V gene is TRBV18, the J gene TRBJ2-3; weak D call: TRBD1 (7 bases). Germline V gene sequence: CDR1 KGHSH, CDR2 LQKENI. The CDR3 is 14 amino acids. The CDR3 coding sequence is TGTGCCAGCTCTCCACAGGGGAGGACAGATACGCAGTATTTT. Protein: CASSPQGRTDTQYF.

CDR3 DNA sequence: TGTGCCAGCAGCGTAGGATCCTGGGAGAATACCTACAATGAGCAGTTCTTC. It codes for CASSVGSWENTYNEQFF. The chain carries TRBV9 and TRBJ2-1; D is possibly TRBD2 (5 bases). The CDR3 is 17 residues long. Trimming shortened V by 0 bases and J by 2 bases, and 15 bases separated the two germline ends. In germline, CDR1 is SGDLS, CDR2 YYNGEE.

This clonotype was recorded at least ten times. This chain connects TRBV7-2 to TRBJ2-3; the D is unclear. CDR1 and CDR2 from the germline V gene are SGHTA and FQGNSA. The CDR3 loop spans 13 amino acids. Trimming pared 3 bases from V and 4 bases from J, leaving 8 bases between. The CDR3 DNA sequence: TGTGCCAGCAGCTTCCTAGTCGCAGATACGCAGTATTTT. Its translation: CASSFLVADTQYF.

There are many counts of this clonotype. This chain connects TRBV7-3 to TRBJ2-2; 8 nucleotides agree with TRBD1. This CDR3 has 15 amino acids. The V and J ends lost 5 bases and 4 bases, in that order; junction bases with no gene match: 6. Germline V gene lookup returns CDR1 SGHTA and CDR2 FQGTGA. The CDR3 loop reads CASSPGGASTGELFF. CDR3 DNA sequence: TGTGCCAGCAGCCCAGGGGGCGCATCCACCGGGGAGCTGTTTTTT.

This clonotype was seen many times. The junction and the germline gene differ at one end; a read error may be behind it. The V and J genes are TRBV11-3 and TRBJ2-1; 8 bases fit TRBD1. Germline assignment: CDR1 SGHNT and CDR2 YENEEA. The CDR3 has 13 residues. The CDR3 region is CASSVGQVNEQLF. CDR3 bases: TGTGCCAGCAGCGTGGGACAGGTAAACGAGCAGCTCTTC.

This clonotype was recorded at least ten times. The rearrangement links TRBV6-1 to TRBJ1-5; no clear D. V lost 7 bases and J lost 4, with 11 bases in between. This CDR3 is 13 amino acids long. CDR1 is MNHNS and CDR2 is SASEGT in the germline V gene. The CDR3 nucleotides are TGTGCCAGCACCCCAGACGGGAATCAGCCCCAGCATTTT. Its protein product is CASTPDGNQPQHF.

This clonotype was detected only a few times. CDR3 protein: CASSPNRRLSGNTIYF. The CDR3 DNA follows: TGTGCCAGCAGTCCGAACCGACGGCTGTCTGGAAACACCATATATTTT. The chain links TRBV12-3 or TRBV12-4 to TRBJ1-3, with D uncertain. The CDR3 is 16 residues long. The ends were cut back, 5 bases at V and 1 base at J, with 15 bases in the middle.

This clonotype was observed at least ten times. The chain couples TRBV2 to TRBJ2-4; D is perhaps TRBD1 or TRBD2 (6 bases each). Germline V gene data show CDR1 as SNHLY and CDR2 as FYNNEI. The CDR3 extends over 13 amino acids. V was pared by 7 bases and J by 6 bases, with 13 bases between. The CDR3 here is CASKEGGANIQYF. The CDR3 DNA reads as TGTGCCAGCAAGGAGGGGGGAGCAAACATTCAGTACTTC.

Remarks on this clonotype: A much larger clone lies a single base off, so this may be a read error. In DNA, the CDR3 is TGTGCCAGCAGTAGGGGGCCTTGCGGTGGTGAAGCTTTCTTT. The encoded protein is CASSRGPCGGEAFF. The rearrangement links TRBV2 to TRBJ1-1; TRBD1 aligns across 7 bases. Unmatched junction bases numbered 10, after V lost 5 bases and J lost 7 bases. This CDR3 is built from 14 residues. Germline V gene data show CDR1 as SNHLY and CDR2 as FYNNEI.

This clonotype was picked up many times. The CDR3 loop reads CASSQQRETQYF. In nucleotides, the CDR3 is TGTGCCAGCAGCCAACAAAGGGAGACCCAGTACTTC. V usage is TRBV28 and J usage is TRBJ2-5; D unresolved. Germline V gene sequence: CDR1 MDHEN, CDR2 SYDVKM. Trimming took off 6 bases at V and 5 bases at J, with 10 bases between the two ends. The CDR3 has 12 residues.

Only a few counts were recorded for this clonotype. The chain joins TRBV7-2 to TRBJ1-3, with D unresolved. Trimming left V 2 bases short and J 4 bases short, with 6 bases between. Germline assignment: CDR1 SGHTA and CDR2 FQGNSA. CDR3 length: 13 residues. This CDR3 reads CASSLNPGNTIYF. The CDR3 DNA sequence: TGTGCCAGCAGCTTAAATCCCGGAAACACCATATATTTT.

Worth noting for this clonotype: This clone may be a read error of a much larger clone one base away. V gene TRBV7-2 combines with J gene TRBJ2-1, with D unclear. The CDR3 contains 13 residues. Germline CDR1 is SGHTA and CDR2 is FQGNSA. The V end was cut by 1 base, the J end by 9 bases, with 10 bases between. CDR3 sequence: CASSLGMFAEQFF. In nucleotides, the CDR3 is TGTGCCAGCAGCTTAGGGATGTTCGCTGAGCAGTTCTTC.

The chain links TRBV6-1 to TRBJ1-6; no clear D. Trimming stripped 6 bases from V and 7 bases from J, with 19 bases between. In germline, CDR1 is MNHNS, CDR2 SASEGT. CDR3 length equals 16 residues. CDR3 coding DNA: TGTGCCAGCAGAGGAGGGTATAGGTCCCTCAATTCACCCCTCCACTTT. Translated: CASRGGYRSLNSPLHF.

The table lists this clonotype with many counts. The chain recombines TRBV28 with TRBJ2-7; TRBD1 matches at 9 bases. Germline assignment: CDR1 MDHEN and CDR2 SYDVKM. V was pared by 10 bases and J by 5 bases, with 12 bases of the junction left unmatched. This CDR3 has 14 amino acids. The CDR3 region has the DNA TGTGCCACAAAACAAACCGGGACAGGGAACGAGCAGTACGTC. Translating gives CATKQTGTGNEQYV.

This clonotype was detected a few times. The chain carries TRBV9 and TRBJ2-3; D ambiguous. This CDR3 spans 15 amino acids. Looked up from germline, CDR1 is SGDLS and CDR2 is YYNGEE. Trimming pared 6 bases from V and 0 bases from J, leaving 14 bases between. The CDR3 loop reads CASNPRGGSTDTQYF. The CDR3 region has the DNA TGTGCCAGCAACCCAAGAGGCGGCAGCACAGATACGCAGTATTTT.